This TCR beta chain was sequenced during a study of control samples from healthy donors and cancer patients. This clone was seen only once. The CDR3 runs to 14 residues. CDR1 MNHEY and CDR2 SVGAGI come from the germline V gene. V was trimmed by 5 bases and J by 0 bases, leaving 10 bases between them. Sequencing was performed with immunoSEQ multiplex PCR; in TCRdb, only in-frame clones are kept and a portion is missing. The table shows fewer than 95,000 clones, with approximately 87% occurring only once. V usage is TRBV6-5 and J usage is TRBJ1-1, with D maybe TRBD1 (5 bases). The sample comprised blood. This receptor was taken from a woman aged 40-49 years in good health. The CDR3 nucleotides read TGTGCCAGCAGTCGGGGACCCATGAACACTGAAGCTTTCTTT. This encodes CASSRGPMNTEAFF.